This TCR beta chain was sequenced for a study of T cells in Graves' hyperthyroidism and ophthalmopathy (dated by TCRdb to the late 2010s). Study-wide context: Peripheral blood was collected at initial diagnosis, before any treatment. Following sampling, methimazole starting at 30 mg daily was given to hyperthyroidism patients, and high-dose intravenous methylprednisolone was given to ophthalmopathy patients. Prospective prediction of ophthalmopathy was tested in an independent validation cohort of approximately 19 hyperthyroidism patients and around 16 patients who later progressed to ophthalmopathy. The study also compared thyroid tissue and blood T-cell repertoires from about six Graves' hyperthyroidism patients. The paper reports TCR Vbeta CDR3 sequencing of roughly 140 peripheral blood samples: around 45 ophthalmopathy, around 80 hyperthyroidism and approximately 17 progressor patients. The 75 to 100 discovery patients were divided at random into training and test sets in a 7:3 ratio. TCR V-J signatures able to tell the groups apart were searched for in a discovery cohort of 90 to 100 patients, of whom fewer than 45 had Graves' ophthalmopathy and roughly 59 had stable Graves' hyperthyroidism. Overall study outcomes, separate from this receptor: Most expanded thyroid clonotypes (frequency above 0.001) were also detected in blood, suggesting blood repertoires may reflect thyroid immune responses. In validation, the model predicted progression to ophthalmopathy a median of roughly six months before onset, with over 55% sensitivity and roughly 72% specificity. No statistical method was used to fix the sample size in advance, and group allocation was not hidden from the investigators. A model built on a 13 V-J signature distinguished ophthalmopathy from stable hyperthyroidism, reaching approximately 89% sensitivity and 81% to 83% specificity in cross-validation and 80%/75% in testing.

The germline V gene sets CDR1 to MNHEY and CDR2 to SVGEGT. After removal of 10 bases from V and 3 bases from J, the junction retains 14 bases not matched to a gene. The CDR3 starts with the cysteine, ends with the phenylalanine, and has 16 residues. Only the CDR3 DNA stays, 48 bases, in frame from base 1. The TCR beta CDR3 regions were amplified from the RNA transcripts. For the first round of RT-PCR on the TCR CDR3, the HTBI primer set was used together with the Qiagen OneStep RT-PCR kit. A second multiplex PCR round built the libraries, followed by size selection and purification. Sequencing of the libraries was done on an Illumina HiSeq2000 using paired-end 100 bp reads. The original methods were these. SOAPnuke was used to process the raw data, with reads discarded if the reads contained adapters or uncalled bases, had a mean Phred below 15, or lacked an exact constant-primer or identifier match. COPE v1.2.5 was used to merge the high-quality paired reads, and each unique nucleotide sequence was defined as a clonotype. Clonotypes were aligned to IMGT TRBV, TRBD and TRBJ reference segments using MiTCR v1.1. The analysis included only V-J combinations with a frequency above 0.0001, which together covered approximately 99% of the repertoires. A TCS score was defined as the ratio of F50 (clonal expansion) to E x V (chaos), with BLOSUM62-based TCRdist applied between CDR3 peptides within each V-J. Welch's t-statistics and random forest reduced 450 to 600 V-J features to 10 to 15, which were used in a naive Bayes classifier (R e1071). The public reads were reanalyzed by TCRdb: fastp trimming at Q25, MiXCR alignment, in-frame beta chains only. Identical CDR3 proteins give one entry, which carries the most common genes and DNA. Here the V and J calls rest on TCRdb's processing, not on the authors' analysis. Present in this sample are about 360,000 distinct CDR3 sequences, about a sixth of which were seen just once. The ten largest account for roughly 25% of the sample.

Hyperthyroidism patients were aged 18 to 65 years and newly diagnosed, with disease duration of less than 2 months. Any patient with an uncontrolled infection, another autoimmune disease, pregnancy or lactation was excluded. Diagnoses relied on clinical symptoms, serum thyroxine and TRAb, thyroid ultrasound and orbital computed tomography. For progressor patients, blood was drawn at the first diagnosis of hyperthyroidism, before any ophthalmopathy symptoms had appeared. PBMCs were isolated from roughly 10 ml of fresh peripheral blood by Ficoll-Paque density gradient centrifugation. Progressor patients were defined as those initially diagnosed with Graves' hyperthyroidism in whom ophthalmopathy developed during follow-up. Total RNA was extracted with Trizol reagent, and quality was checked on an Agilent 2100 Bioanalyzer. On this clonotype: The antigen it recognizes is unknown. The record has no base qualities; no much larger clone is one base away.

The sequence is built from TRBV6-2 or TRBV6-3 and TRBJ2-3, and TRBD1 aligns with 9 junction nucleotides. The sample taken for sequencing was blood. The origin of this receptor is a woman between 18 and 29 years old with Graves' hyperthyroidism that later progressed to Graves' ophthalmopathy. DNA sequence: TGTGCCACCACCATCGCGACAGGGGGTAGGACAGATACGCAGTATTTT. The resulting protein is CATTIATGGRTDTQYF.